This TCR beta chain was identified during a study of shared clonotypes between healthy human individuals. The overall study: CD4 naive cells filled three plates per donor, CD4 memory three, CD8 naive two and CD8 memory one.

Selected positively for CCR7 and CD45RO-negative, naive CD8 cells excluded terminally differentiated effector memory CD45RA+ cells. Worth noting for this clone: Its matching antigen is unknown.

Study findings and constraints: Among the subsets, naive ones generally showed larger estimated richness than memory ones.

Germline CDR1 is MGHRA and CDR2 is YSYEKL. The ends lost 4 bases at V and 6 bases at J; junction bases unmatched: 3. The CDR3 extends over 15 amino acids. Using immunoSEQ multiplex PCR, the repertoire was profiled, and TCRdb retains in-frame clones only, with some absent. The sample has approximately 810,000 clones, 85% to 95% seen once; the top ten hold about 25%. Sequencing was carried out using naive CD8+ T cells sorted from blood. The receptor was isolated from a young man in good health. The chain carries TRBV4-1 and TRBJ2-1, with 13 bases that match TRBD2. CDR3 nucleotide sequence: TGCGCCAGCAGCCCACTAGCGGGAGGGCCCAATGAGCAGTTCTTC. Translated: CASSPLAGGPNEQFF.